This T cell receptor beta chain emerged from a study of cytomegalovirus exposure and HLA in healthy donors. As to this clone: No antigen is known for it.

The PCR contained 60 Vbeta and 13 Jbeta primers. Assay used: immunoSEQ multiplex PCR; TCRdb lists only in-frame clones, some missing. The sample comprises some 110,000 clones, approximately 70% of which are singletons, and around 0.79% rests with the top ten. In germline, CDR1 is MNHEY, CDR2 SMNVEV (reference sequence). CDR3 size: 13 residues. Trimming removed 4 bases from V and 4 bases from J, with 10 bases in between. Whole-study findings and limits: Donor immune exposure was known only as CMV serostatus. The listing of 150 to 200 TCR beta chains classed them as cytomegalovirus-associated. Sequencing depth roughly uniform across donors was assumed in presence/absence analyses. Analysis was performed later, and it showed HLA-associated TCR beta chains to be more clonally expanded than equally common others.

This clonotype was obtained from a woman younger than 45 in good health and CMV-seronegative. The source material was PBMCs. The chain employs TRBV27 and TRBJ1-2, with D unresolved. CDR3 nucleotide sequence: TGTGCCAGCAGTTCCCCCCCCTTCTATGGCTACACCTTC. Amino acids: CASSSPPFYGYTF.